Described below is a single T cell receptor (beta chain) sequence and its context. This sample is drawn from a study of identifying expanded T cells in peripheral blood. Germline assignment: CDR1 GTSNPN and CDR2 SVGIG (reference sequence). V dropped 3 bases and J dropped 6; count of bases not matched to a gene: 11. The CDR3 sequence is 16 residues long. The table came from immunoSEQ multiplex PCR; TCRdb's copy has only in-frame clones and leaves some out. This table has some 80,000 clones, about 90% appearing once. The receptor was derived from a person aged 18 to 70 in good health. V gene TRBV30 combines with J gene TRBJ2-1; TRBD2 matches at 10 bases. The source material was blood. CDR3 loop: CAWRLGKREGANEQFF. The CDR3 DNA reads TGTGCCTGGAGATTGGGAAAGCGGGAGGGCGCCAATGAGCAGTTCTTC.